Below, 31 T cell receptor beta chains from the same sample are listed, as sequenced in a study of early T cells in non-severe SARS-CoV-2 infection. TCRdb passed the 5' RACE reads through MiXCR, listing each CDR3 protein once. The table records 70,000 to 85,000 distinct CDR3 sequences, 9% to 15% of them present only once. Sequencing input: whole blood. The receptors shown here come from an adult who was a healthcare worker with PCR-confirmed SARS-CoV-2 infection or an uninfected control (not recorded which).

This clonotype was seen at least ten times. J is TRBJ2-7 and V is TRBV4-3, with 7 bases that match TRBD2. Germline CDR1 and CDR2: LGHNA and YSLEER. The CDR3 covers 14 residues. V shed 4 bases, J shed 0 bases, and the junction held 3 bases outside the gene matches. The CDR3 sequence: CASSPGLPSYEQYF. CDR3 bases: TGCGCCAGCAGCCCGGGACTACCCTCCTACGAGCAGTACTTC.

This clonotype occurred many times. The chain has TRBV7-2 and TRBJ2-7; 9 positions agree with TRBD2. Germline CDR1 is SGHTA and CDR2 is FQGNSA. V gave up 5 bases and J gave up 1 base; unmatched junction bases: 3. The CDR3 totals 14 residues. CDR3 bases: TGTGCCAGCAGCCCTAGCGGGGCATCCTACGAGCAGTACTTC. Translated: CASSPSGASYEQYF. The full variable domain, completed using reference TRBV7-2 and TRBJ2-7, is GAGVSQSPSNKVTEKGKDVELRCDPISGHTALYWYRQSLGQGLEFLIYFQGNSAPDKSGLPSDRFSAERTGGSVSTLTIQRTQQEDSAVYLCASSPSGASYEQYFGPGTRLTVT.

This clonotype was picked up a small number of times. The chain's CDR3 is CASSSWSGGGDTQYF. CDR3 in DNA: TGTGCCAGCAGCTCGTGGAGCGGGGGGGGTGATACGCAGTATTTT. The gene calls are TRBV13 and TRBJ2-3, with TRBD2 identical over 10 bases. Looked up from germline, CDR1 is PRHDT and CDR2 is FYEKMQ (reference sequence). This CDR3 has 15 amino acids. V shed 4 bases and J 6 bases; nucleotides not matched to a gene: 7.

The chain carries TRBV20-1 and TRBJ2-1; D perhaps matches TRBD1 (5 bases). The germline V and J ends were trimmed by 0 bases and 7 bases, with 16 bases remaining between them. CDR1 and CDR2 from the germline V gene are DFQATT and SNEGSKA (reference sequence). The length of the CDR3 is 15 residues. CDR3 sequence (DNA): TGCAGTGCTAGAGATCAGGGCTACATTCTAAATGAGCAGTTCTTC. This codes for CSARDQGYILNEQFF.

The chain has TRBV7-8 and TRBJ2-2; weak D call: TRBD1 (6 bases). CDR3 length: 18 amino acids. The ends were cut back, 4 bases at V and 1 base at J, with 19 bases in the middle. Germline loops: CDR1 SGHVS, CDR2 FQNEAQ. DNA of the CDR3: TGTGCCAGCAGCTCTGGGGCCCTGACAGGAGTGAACACCGGGGAGCTGTTTTTT. Protein product: CASSSGALTGVNTGELFF.

This clonotype has just a few counts. This sequence joins TRBV30 and TRBJ2-1, with 9 bases matching TRBD2. J was trimmed by 10 bases and V by 8 bases; bases with no gene match: 12. This CDR3 spans 13 amino acids. Germline loops: CDR1 GTSNPN, CDR2 SVGIG (reference sequence). The CDR3 loop is CAHRIAGAKEQFF. The CDR3 nucleotides are TGTGCCCACCGGATAGCGGGGGCCAAGGAGCAGTTCTTC. The complete variable domain, with remaining parts taken from reference TRBV30 and TRBJ2-1, reads SQTIHQWPATLVQPVGSPLSLECTVEGTSNPNLYWYRQAAGRGLQLLFYSVGIGQISSEVPQNLSASRPQDRQFILSSKKLLLSDSGFYLCAHRIAGAKEQFFGPGTRLTVL.

This chain uses TRBV10-3 with TRBJ2-5; D is perhaps TRBD1 (6 bases). The ends were cut back, 11 bases at V and 5 bases at J, with 18 bases in the middle. The CDR3 has 13 amino acids. CDR1 ENHRY and CDR2 SYGVKD come from the germline V gene. The CDR3 region has the DNA TGTGCCCACCAGGGGAGCCGAGGGGAGACCCAGTACTTC. Translating it yields CAHQGSRGETQYF.

V usage is TRBV20-1 and J usage is TRBJ2-1, with D perhaps TRBD2 (5 bases). V was clipped by 4 bases and J by 5 bases, with 18 bases between them. The CDR3 is 15 residues long. Germline assignment: CDR1 DFQATT and CDR2 SNEGSKA (reference sequence). CDR3: CSATHVGEVDNEQFF. The CDR3 DNA sequence: TGCAGTGCTACTCATGTGGGAGAAGTAGACAATGAGCAGTTCTTC.

V usage is TRBV19 and J usage is TRBJ2-1; either TRBD1 or TRBD2 may supply D (6 bases each). The CDR3 totals 15 residues. From germline, CDR1 is LNHDA and CDR2 SQIVND (reference sequence). V was trimmed by 5 bases and J by 5 bases, leaving 16 bases between them. CDR3 region: CASSPRGGRNNEQFF. CDR3 bases: TGTGCCAGTAGTCCCAGGGGTGGGAGGAACAATGAGCAGTTCTTC.

This clonotype has ten or more counts. The rearrangement links TRBV29-1 to TRBJ1-3; weak D call: TRBD1 (5 bases). The CDR3 loop spans 13 amino acids. Trimming left V 5 bases short and J 7 bases short, with 15 bases between. Germline values: CDR1 SQVTM, CDR2 ANQGSEA. In nucleotides, the CDR3 is TGCAGCGTTTTAATCGGGGGACGCAACACCATATATTTT. Its protein is CSVLIGGRNTIYF.

The chain has TRBV30 and TRBJ2-1; D remains ambiguous. Germline CDR1 is GTSNPN and CDR2 is SVGIG (reference sequence). The CDR3 has 14 amino acids. V was trimmed by 3 bases and J by 2 bases, leaving 11 bases between them. The CDR3 loop is CAWSPSAPYNEQFF. The CDR3 DNA is TGTGCCTGGAGCCCCAGCGCTCCCTACAATGAGCAGTTCTTC.

This clonotype occurred a few times. The chain employs TRBV30 and TRBJ2-3; D possibly corresponds to TRBD2 (5 bases). This CDR3 is built from 12 residues. The germline gives CDR1 GTSNPN, CDR2 SVGIG (reference sequence). The V end lost 4 bases, the J end lost 5 bases, and 10 bases lay between the germline ends. CDR3 sequence: CAWTVGRDTQYF. In DNA form, the CDR3 reads TGTGCCTGGACCGTAGGGAGAGATACGCAGTATTTT.

This clonotype was seen many times. The rearrangement uses TRBV3-1 and TRBJ2-5; D is unclear. CDR1 is LGHDT and CDR2 is YNNKEL in the germline V gene (reference sequence). V was shortened by 0 bases and J by 7 bases, with 9 bases between the two germline ends. The CDR3 extends over 13 amino acids. The CDR3 is CASSQDHLGTQYF. The DNA of the CDR3 is TGTGCCAGCAGCCAAGATCACCTGGGGACCCAGTACTTC.

The J gene is TRBJ1-1, the V gene TRBV11-2; possible D gene TRBD1, 5 bases. CDR3 length: 13 amino acids. The V end lost 5 bases, the J end lost 6 bases, and 13 bases lay between the germline ends. The germline V gene has CDR1 SGHAT and CDR2 FQNNGV. The chain's CDR3 is CASSHTQGPEAFF. In DNA, the CDR3 is TGTGCCAGCAGCCACACCCAGGGCCCTGAAGCTTTCTTT.

J is TRBJ2-7 and V is TRBV30; the D gene is possibly TRBD2 (6 bases). CDR3 size: 14 residues. Germline-derived CDR1 and CDR2 are GTSNPN and SVGIG (reference sequence). Between the trimmed V and J ends, which lost 0 bases and 3 bases, there was a span of 12 bases. Here the CDR3 reads CAWSVGDSRYEQYF. CDR3 sequence (DNA): TGTGCCTGGAGTGTGGGGGACTCTCGCTACGAGCAGTACTTC. The full variable domain, in which reference TRBV30 and TRBJ2-7 provide the parts outside the CDR3, is SQTIHQWPATLVQPVGSPLSLECTVEGTSNPNLYWYRQAAGRGLQLLFYSVGIGQISSEVPQNLSASRPQDRQFILSSKKLLLSDSGFYLCAWSVGDSRYEQYFGPGTRLTVT.

This clonotype appeared many times. The rearrangement links TRBV7-9 to TRBJ1-5; possibly TRBD1 for D (5 bases). Trimming took 1 base from V and 4 from J, leaving 8 bases between them. The germline V gene has CDR1 SEHNR and CDR2 FQNEAQ (reference sequence). This CDR3 has 14 amino acids. The CDR3 loop is CASSLGGRNQPQHF. CDR3 DNA: TGTGCCAGCAGCTTAGGGGGCAGGAATCAGCCCCAGCATTTT.

This clonotype has more than one count but fewer than ten. V usage is TRBV6-2 or TRBV6-3 and J usage is TRBJ2-3; 8 bases line up with TRBD2. The germline CDR1 and CDR2 sequences are MNHEY and SVGEGT. V lost 8 bases, J lost 2 bases, and 9 bases stayed unmatched. This CDR3 has 15 residues. This CDR3 reads CASGWAAGDTDTQYF. The DNA of the CDR3 is TGTGCCAGCGGATGGGCAGCGGGAGACACAGATACGCAGTATTTT.

This clonotype was seen more than once but under ten times. CDR3 coding DNA: TGTGCCAGCAGCATGACAGGGAACACTGAAGCTTTCTTT. The encoded protein is CASSMTGNTEAFF. The genes are TRBV13 and TRBJ1-1; D may be TRBD1 (6 bases). Trimming took 5 bases from V and 1 from J, leaving 8 bases between them. The CDR3 extends over 13 amino acids. Germline V gene data show CDR1 as PRHDT and CDR2 as FYEKMQ (reference sequence).

This clonotype was seen more than once but under ten times. The chain couples TRBV6-5 to TRBJ2-3; 9 bases align to TRBD2. The length of the CDR3 is 13 residues. Germline CDR1 is MNHEY and CDR2 is SVGAGI. V trimming: 7 bases; J trimming: 3 bases; junction bases outside the gene matches: 2. CDR3 bases: TGTGCCAGCACCCTAGCGGGGACAGATACGCAGTATTTT. This translates into CASTLAGTDTQYF.

As regards this clonotype: Here the CDR3 omits its conserved ending phenylalanine or tryptophan, so a read error is the likely source. The chain joins TRBV6-5 to TRBJ2-2, with D perhaps TRBD1 or TRBD2 (5 bases each). Trimming shortened V by 7 bases and J by 4 bases, and 13 bases separated the two germline ends. Germline values: CDR1 MNHEY, CDR2 SVGAGI. This CDR3 is built from 14 residues. In nucleotides, the CDR3 is TGTGCCAGCAAACCCAGGGCGGGCACCGGGGAGCTGTTTCTT. It translates to CASKPRAGTGELFL.

At least ten counts were recorded for this clonotype. The chain has TRBV20-1 and TRBJ2-7; TRBD2 aligns across 8 bases. V was pared by 6 bases and J by 3 bases, with 1 base of the junction left unmatched. The CDR3 length is 11 residues. Germline V CDR1 and CDR2: DFQATT, SNEGSKA (reference sequence). The CDR3 DNA is TGCAGTGCCGGGACTAGCTACGAGCAGTACTTC. Translated, it gives CSAGTSYEQYF.

This clonotype appeared many times. The chain uses TRBV6-5 and TRBJ1-1; D possibly corresponds to TRBD1 (5 bases). The germline V gene encodes CDR1 MNHEY and CDR2 SVGAGI. CDR3 length: 13 residues. V dropped 2 bases and J dropped 4 bases, with 8 bases sitting between them. The CDR3 nucleotides are TGTGCCAGCAGTTACGGAAGGGGCACTGAAGCTTTCTTT. Residues: CASSYGRGTEAFF.

This clonotype has a handful of counts. The chain recombines TRBV5-1 with TRBJ2-3; the match to TRBD2 covers 9 bases. The CDR3 is made up of 16 amino acids. CDR1 SGHRS and CDR2 YFSETQ come from the germline V gene. With 0 bases clipped from V and 5 bases from J, the junction kept 7 bases outside the gene matches. The CDR3 sequence: CASSLVAGEEEDTQYF. The CDR3 coding sequence is TGCGCCAGCAGCTTGGTAGCGGGAGAGGAGGAAGATACGCAGTATTTT.

This chain connects TRBV18 to TRBJ2-7; 14 bases are a match to TRBD2. Germline lookup yields CDR1 KGHSH and CDR2 LQKENI. The CDR3 covers 15 residues. J was trimmed by 6 bases and V by 3 bases; bases with no gene match: 4. The CDR3 region is CASSPKGLAGVEQYF. The CDR3 DNA is TGTGCCAGCTCACCGAAGGGACTAGCGGGAGTCGAGCAGTACTTC.

This clonotype was counted many times. The rearrangement uses TRBV10-3 and TRBJ1-1; tentative D call: TRBD1 (5 bases). The V gene lost 4 bases and the J gene lost 7 bases, with 13 bases spanning the gap. Germline loops: CDR1 ENHRY, CDR2 SYGVKD. The CDR3 extends over 13 amino acids. CDR3 coding DNA: TGTGCCATCAGTGCGGACAAGGGCCGTGAAGCTTTCTTT. Translating gives CAISADKGREAFF.

CDR3 bases: TGTGCCATCAGTGAGTCGAAGGCAGCCAATAATGAAAAACTGTTTTTT. Translated, it gives CAISESKAANNEKLFF. The rearrangement joins TRBV10-3 to TRBJ1-4, with D unresolved. CDR3 size: 16 residues. Germline V gene sequence: CDR1 ENHRY, CDR2 SYGVKD. V gave up 0 bases and J gave up 4 bases, with 12 bases separating them.

This clonotype was seen at least ten times. V is TRBV20-1 and J is TRBJ2-7, with D unclear. Germline CDR1 reads DFQATT; CDR2 reads SNEGSKA (reference sequence). CDR3 length equals 12 residues. The V gene lost 3 bases and the J gene lost 3 bases, with 9 bases spanning the gap. The CDR3 is CSASGSIYEQYF. The CDR3 region has the DNA TGCAGTGCTAGCGGTAGTATCTACGAGCAGTACTTC.

This clonotype has ten or more counts. The CDR3 DNA reads TGTGCCAGCAGCTTGCAACGGGAGATTACAGATACGCAGTATTTT. This codes for CASSLQREITDTQYF. J is TRBJ2-3 and V is TRBV5-5; possibly TRBD2 for D (6 bases). CDR3 size: 15 residues. Germline-derived CDR1 and CDR2 are SGHKS and YYEKEE (reference sequence). V gave up 1 base and J gave up 3 bases, with 12 bases separating them.

This clonotype showed up just a few times. J is TRBJ2-5 and V is TRBV10-1; possible D gene TRBD1, 7 bases. The germline V gene encodes CDR1 WNHNN and CDR2 SYGVQD (reference sequence). V dropped 3 bases and J dropped 7 bases, with 12 bases sitting between them. The CDR3 length is 13 residues. The CDR3 sequence is CASSDPGGMTQYF. The CDR3 DNA is TGCGCCAGCAGTGACCCAGGGGGGATGACCCAGTACTTC.

This clonotype was found many times. DNA of the CDR3: TGTGCCAGCAGCTTACTAGCGGGCTACGAGCAGTACTTC. Protein product: CASSLLAGYEQYF. J is TRBJ2-7 and V is TRBV7-2; 8 bases line up with TRBD2. Trimming took 2 bases from V and 3 from J; bases not matched to a gene: 0. Germline CDR1 reads SGHTA; CDR2 reads FQGNSA. The length of the CDR3 is 13 residues.

The gene calls are TRBV2 and TRBJ2-7, with D perhaps assigned TRBD1 or TRBD2 (6 bases each). V was shortened by 8 bases and J by 3 bases, with 17 bases between the two germline ends. Germline CDR1 SNHLY, CDR2 FYNNEI. This CDR3 has 14 amino acids. In DNA form, the CDR3 reads TGTGCCAGCGGGGGGCACTCGGCTAACTACGAGCAGTACTTC. Protein: CASGGHSANYEQYF.